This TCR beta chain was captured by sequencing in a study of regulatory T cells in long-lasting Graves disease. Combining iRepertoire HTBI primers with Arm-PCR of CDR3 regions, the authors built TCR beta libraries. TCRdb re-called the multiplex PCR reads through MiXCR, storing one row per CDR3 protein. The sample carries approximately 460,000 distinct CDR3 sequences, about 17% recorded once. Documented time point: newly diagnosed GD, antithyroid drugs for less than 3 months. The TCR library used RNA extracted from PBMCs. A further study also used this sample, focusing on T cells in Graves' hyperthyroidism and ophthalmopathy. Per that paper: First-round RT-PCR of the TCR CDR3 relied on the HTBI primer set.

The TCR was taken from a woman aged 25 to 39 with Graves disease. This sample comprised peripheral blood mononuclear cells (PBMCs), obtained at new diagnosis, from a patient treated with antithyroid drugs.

CDR3 bases: TGTGCCAGCAGATCCGGGACTAGCGGGAGTGGTACGCAGTATTTT. Its translation: CASRSGTSGSGTQYF. The rearrangement links TRBV3-1 to TRBJ2-3; TRBD2 matches 14 bases. Germline V gene lookup returns CDR1 LGHDT and CDR2 YNNKEL (reference sequence). There are 15 residues in the CDR3. The J segment lost 8 bases and the V segment lost 6 bases, leaving 7 bases of the junction unmatched.